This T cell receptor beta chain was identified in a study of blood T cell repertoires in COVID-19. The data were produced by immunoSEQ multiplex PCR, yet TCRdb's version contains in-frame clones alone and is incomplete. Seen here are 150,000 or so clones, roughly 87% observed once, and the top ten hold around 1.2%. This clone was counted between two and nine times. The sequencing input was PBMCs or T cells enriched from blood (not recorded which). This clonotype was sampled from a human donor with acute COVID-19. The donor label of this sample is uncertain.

In nucleotides, the CDR3 is TGTGCCAGCAGTTATACGGGGACCCAGTACTTC. Translating gives CASSYTGTQYF. The rearrangement uses TRBV6-5 and TRBJ2-5; no clear D gene. CDR1 is MNHEY and CDR2 is SVGAGI in the germline V gene. V shed 3 bases and J shed 7 bases, with 6 bases lying between them. The CDR3 extends over 11 amino acids.